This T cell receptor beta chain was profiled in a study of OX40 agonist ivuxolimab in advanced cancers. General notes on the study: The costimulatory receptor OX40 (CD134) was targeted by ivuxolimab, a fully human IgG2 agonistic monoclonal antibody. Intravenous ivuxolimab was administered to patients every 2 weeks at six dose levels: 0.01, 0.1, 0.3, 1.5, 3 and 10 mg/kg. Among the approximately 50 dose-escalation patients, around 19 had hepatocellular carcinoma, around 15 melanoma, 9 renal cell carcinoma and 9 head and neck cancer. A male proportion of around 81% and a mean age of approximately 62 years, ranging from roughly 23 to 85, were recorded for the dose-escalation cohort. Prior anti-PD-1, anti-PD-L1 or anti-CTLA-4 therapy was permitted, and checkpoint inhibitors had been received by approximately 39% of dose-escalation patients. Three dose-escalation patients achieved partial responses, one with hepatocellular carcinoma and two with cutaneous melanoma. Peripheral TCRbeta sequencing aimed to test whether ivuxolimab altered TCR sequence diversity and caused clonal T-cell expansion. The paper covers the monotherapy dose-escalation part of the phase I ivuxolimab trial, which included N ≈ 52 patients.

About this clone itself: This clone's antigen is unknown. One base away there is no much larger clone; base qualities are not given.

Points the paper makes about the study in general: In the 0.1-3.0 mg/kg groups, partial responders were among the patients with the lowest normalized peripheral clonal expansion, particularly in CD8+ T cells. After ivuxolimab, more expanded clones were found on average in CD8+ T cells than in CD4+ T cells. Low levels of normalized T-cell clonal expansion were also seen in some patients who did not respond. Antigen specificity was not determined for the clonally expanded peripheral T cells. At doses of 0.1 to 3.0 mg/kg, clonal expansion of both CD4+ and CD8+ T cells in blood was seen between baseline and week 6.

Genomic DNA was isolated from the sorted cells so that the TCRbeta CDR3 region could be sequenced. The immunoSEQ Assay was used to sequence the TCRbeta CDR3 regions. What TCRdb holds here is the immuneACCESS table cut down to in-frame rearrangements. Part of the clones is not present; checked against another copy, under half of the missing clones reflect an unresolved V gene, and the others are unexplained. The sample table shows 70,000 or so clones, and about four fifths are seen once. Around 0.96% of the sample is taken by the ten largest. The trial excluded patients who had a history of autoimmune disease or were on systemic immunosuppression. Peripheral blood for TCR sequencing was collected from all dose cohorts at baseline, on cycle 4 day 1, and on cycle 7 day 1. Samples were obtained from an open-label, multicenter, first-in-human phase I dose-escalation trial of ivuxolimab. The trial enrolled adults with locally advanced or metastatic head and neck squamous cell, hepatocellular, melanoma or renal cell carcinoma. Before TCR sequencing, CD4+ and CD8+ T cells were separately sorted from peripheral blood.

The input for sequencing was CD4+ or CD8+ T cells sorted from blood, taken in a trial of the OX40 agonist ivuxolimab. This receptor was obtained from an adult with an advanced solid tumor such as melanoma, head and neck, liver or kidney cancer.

The nucleotide sequence reads as follows: TGTGCCAGCAGCCCGTCTCCCTCCTCTGGGGCCAACGTCCTGACTTTC. Translated, it gives CASSPSPSSGANVLTF. This chain joins TRBV7-6 to TRBJ2-6, with no confidently assigned D gene. A distance of 11 bases separates the germline ends of V and J, which lose 5 bases and 0 bases respectively. Per the germline V gene, SGHVS is the CDR1 and FNYEAQ is the CDR2. The CDR3 sequence holds 16 residues, the cysteine and phenylalanine included. The retained sequence is limited to the CDR3, 48 bases, with the frame set at the first base.